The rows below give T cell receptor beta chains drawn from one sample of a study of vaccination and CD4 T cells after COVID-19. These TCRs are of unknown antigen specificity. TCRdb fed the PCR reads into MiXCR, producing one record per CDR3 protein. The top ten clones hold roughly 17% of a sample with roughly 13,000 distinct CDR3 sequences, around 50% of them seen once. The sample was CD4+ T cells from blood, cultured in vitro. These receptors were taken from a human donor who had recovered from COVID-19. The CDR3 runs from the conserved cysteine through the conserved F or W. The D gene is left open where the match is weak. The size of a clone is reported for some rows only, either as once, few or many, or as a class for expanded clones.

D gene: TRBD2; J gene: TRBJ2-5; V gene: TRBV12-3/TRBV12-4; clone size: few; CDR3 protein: CASSPDRASGPSTQYF; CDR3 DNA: TGTGCCAGCAGCCCCGACCGGGCTAGCGGCCCCTCGACCCAGTACTTC
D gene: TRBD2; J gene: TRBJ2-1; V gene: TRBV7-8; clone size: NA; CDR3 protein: CASSFVSSGRDEQFF; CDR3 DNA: TGTGCCAGCAGCTTCGTTAGTAGCGGGAGGGATGAGCAGTTCTTC
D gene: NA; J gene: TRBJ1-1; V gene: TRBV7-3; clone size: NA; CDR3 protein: CASSLTFPGFMNTEAFF; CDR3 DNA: TGTGCCAGCAGCTTAACGTTCCCGGGGTTCATGAACACTGAAGCTTTCTTT
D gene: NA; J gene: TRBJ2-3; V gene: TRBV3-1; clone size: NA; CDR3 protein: CASSQVGDTQYF; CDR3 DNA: TGTGCCAGCAGCCAGGTAGGGGATACGCAGTATTTT
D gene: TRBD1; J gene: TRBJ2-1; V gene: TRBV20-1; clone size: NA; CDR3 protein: CSATGTGVNEQFF; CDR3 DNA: TGCAGTGCTACGGGGACAGGGGTAAATGAGCAGTTCTTC
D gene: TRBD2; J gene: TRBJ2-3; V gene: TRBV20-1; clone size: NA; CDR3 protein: CSANGERTSGISDTQYF; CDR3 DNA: TGCAGTGCTAATGGGGAAAGGACTAGCGGGATTTCAGATACGCAGTATTTT
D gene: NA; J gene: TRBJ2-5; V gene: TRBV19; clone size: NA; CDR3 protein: CASSMTSTRFQETQYF; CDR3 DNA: TGTGCCAGTAGTATGACCAGCACTAGATTTCAAGAGACCCAGTACTTC
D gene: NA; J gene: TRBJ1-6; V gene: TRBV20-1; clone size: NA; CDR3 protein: CSAGGFKGNSPLHF; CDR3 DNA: TGCAGTGCGGGGGGGTTTAAGGGGAATTCACCCCTCCACTTT
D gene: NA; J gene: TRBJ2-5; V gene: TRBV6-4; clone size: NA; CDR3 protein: CASAGAGGVVQETQYF; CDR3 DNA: TGTGCCAGCGCCGGAGCTGGGGGAGTGGTTCAAGAGACCCAGTACTTC
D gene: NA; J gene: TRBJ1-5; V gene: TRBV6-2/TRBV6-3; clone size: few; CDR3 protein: CASSYSTDTQPQHF; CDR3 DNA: TGTGCCAGCAGTTACTCGACAGACACTCAGCCCCAGCATTTT
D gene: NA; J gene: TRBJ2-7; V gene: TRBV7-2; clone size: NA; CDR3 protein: CASSLFPGEQYF; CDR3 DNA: TGTGCCAGCAGCTTATTTCCGGGGGAGCAGTACTTC
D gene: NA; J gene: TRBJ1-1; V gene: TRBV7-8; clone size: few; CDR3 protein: CASSLVAGNTEAFF; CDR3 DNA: TGTGCCAGCAGCTTAGTAGCAGGGAACACTGAAGCTTTCTTT